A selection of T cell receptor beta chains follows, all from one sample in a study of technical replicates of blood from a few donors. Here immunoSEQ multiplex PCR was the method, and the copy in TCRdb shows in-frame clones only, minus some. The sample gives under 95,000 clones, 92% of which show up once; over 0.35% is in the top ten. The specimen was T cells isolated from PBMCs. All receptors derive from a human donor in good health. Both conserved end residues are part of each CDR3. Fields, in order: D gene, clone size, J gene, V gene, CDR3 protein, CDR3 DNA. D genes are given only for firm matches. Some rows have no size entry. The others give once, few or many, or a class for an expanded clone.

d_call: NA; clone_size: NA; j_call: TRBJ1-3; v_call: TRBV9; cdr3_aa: CASSVDSNSGNTIYF; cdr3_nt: TGTGCCAGCAGCGTAGACAGTAACTCTGGAAACACCATATATTTT
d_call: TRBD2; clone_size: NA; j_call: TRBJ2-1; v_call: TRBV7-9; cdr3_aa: CASSPLGWLAGAYNEQFF; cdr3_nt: TGTGCCAGCAGCCCCCTTGGGTGGCTAGCGGGCGCCTACAATGAGCAGTTCTTC
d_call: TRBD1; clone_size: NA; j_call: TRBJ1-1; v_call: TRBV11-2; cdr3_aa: CASSSIQGLNTEAFF; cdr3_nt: TGTGCCAGCAGCTCTATACAGGGGCTCAACACTGAAGCTTTCTTT
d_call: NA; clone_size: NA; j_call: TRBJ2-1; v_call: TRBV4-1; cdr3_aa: CASSQRFGAGGANEQFF; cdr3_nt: TGCGCCAGCAGCCAACGATTCGGGGCTGGAGGGGCCAATGAGCAGTTCTTC
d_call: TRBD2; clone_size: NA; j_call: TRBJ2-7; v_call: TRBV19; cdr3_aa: CASSPSGPTVGLYEQYF; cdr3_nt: TGTGCCAGTAGTCCTAGCGGACCTACTGTGGGTTTATACGAGCAGTACTTC
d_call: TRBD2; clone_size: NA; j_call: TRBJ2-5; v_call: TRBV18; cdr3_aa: CASSPRGGVETQYF; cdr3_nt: TGTGCCAGCTCACCACGCGGGGGGGTGGAGACCCAGTACTTC
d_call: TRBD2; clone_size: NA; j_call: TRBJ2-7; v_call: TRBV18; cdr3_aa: CASSLRTSGMGSNSYEQYF; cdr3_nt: TGTGCCAGCTCACTTAGGACTAGCGGGATGGGGTCAAACTCCTACGAGCAGTACTTC
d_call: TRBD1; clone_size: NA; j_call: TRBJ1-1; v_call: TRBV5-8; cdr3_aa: CASSFTGDPNTEAFF; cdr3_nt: TGTGCCAGCAGCTTTACAGGGGACCCTAACACTGAAGCTTTCTTT
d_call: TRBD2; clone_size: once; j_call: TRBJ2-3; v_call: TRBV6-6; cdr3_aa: CASGSLADSTDTQYF; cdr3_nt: TGTGCCAGCGGGTCTCTAGCGGATAGCACAGATACGCAGTATTTT
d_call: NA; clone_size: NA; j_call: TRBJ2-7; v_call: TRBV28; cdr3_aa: CASSIRGYEQYF; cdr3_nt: TGTGCCAGCAGTATCCGGGGTTACGAGCAGTACTTC
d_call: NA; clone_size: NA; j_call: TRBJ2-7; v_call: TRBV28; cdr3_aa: CATTYYQGDEQYF; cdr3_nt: TGTGCCACTACGTACTATCAGGGTGACGAGCAGTACTTC
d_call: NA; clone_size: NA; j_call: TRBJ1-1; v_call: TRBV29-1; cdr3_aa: CSASGGTEAFF; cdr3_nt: TGCAGCGCTTCGGGGGGGACTGAAGCTTTCTTT
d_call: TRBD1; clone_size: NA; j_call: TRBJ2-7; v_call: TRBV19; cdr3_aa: CASSPSDRYEQYF; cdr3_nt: TGTGCCAGTAGTCCATCGGACAGGTACGAGCAGTACTTC
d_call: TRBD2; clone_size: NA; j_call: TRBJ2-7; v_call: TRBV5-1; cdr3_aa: CASSFSSGYIYEQYF; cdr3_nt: TGCGCCAGCAGCTTTTCTAGCGGGTATATTTACGAGCAGTACTTC
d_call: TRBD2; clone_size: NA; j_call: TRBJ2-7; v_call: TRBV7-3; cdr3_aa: CASSFGLVAYEQYF; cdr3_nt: TGTGCCAGCAGCTTTGGACTAGTTGCCTACGAGCAGTACTTC
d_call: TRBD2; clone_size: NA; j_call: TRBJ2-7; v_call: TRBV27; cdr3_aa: CASSFGTSGYEQYF; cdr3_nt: TGTGCCAGCAGTTTCGGGACTAGCGGCTACGAGCAGTACTTC
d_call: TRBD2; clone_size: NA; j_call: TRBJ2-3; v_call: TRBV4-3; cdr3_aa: CASSQVTNSGRAGDTQYF; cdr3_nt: TGCGCCAGCAGCCAAGTTACAAATTCCGGGAGGGCGGGAGATACGCAGTATTTT
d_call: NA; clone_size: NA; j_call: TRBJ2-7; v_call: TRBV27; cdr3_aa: CASSFSRGPYEQYF; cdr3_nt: TGTGCCAGCAGTTTTAGCAGGGGACCCTACGAGCAGTACTTC
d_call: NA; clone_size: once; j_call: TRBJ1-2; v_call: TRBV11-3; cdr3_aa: CASSLEANYGYTF; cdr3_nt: TGTGCCAGCAGCTTGGAGGCGAACTATGGCTACACCTTC
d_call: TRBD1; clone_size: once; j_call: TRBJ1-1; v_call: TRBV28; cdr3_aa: CASSPRQGTEAFF; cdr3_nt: TGTGCCAGCAGTCCAAGACAGGGTACTGAAGCTTTCTTT
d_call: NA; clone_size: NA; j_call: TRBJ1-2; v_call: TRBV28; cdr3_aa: CASSFPGEFYGYTF; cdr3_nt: TGTGCCAGCAGTTTTCCTGGGGAGTTCTATGGCTACACCTTC
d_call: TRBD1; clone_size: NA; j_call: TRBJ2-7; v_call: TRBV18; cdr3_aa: CASSPGTGYYYEQYF; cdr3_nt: TGTGCCAGCTCACCTGGGACAGGTTACTACTACGAGCAGTACTTC
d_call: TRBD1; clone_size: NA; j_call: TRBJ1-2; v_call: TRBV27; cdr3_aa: CASSPYSGTAYGYTF; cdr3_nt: TGTGCCAGCAGTCCCTATTCCGGGACAGCTTATGGCTACACCTTC
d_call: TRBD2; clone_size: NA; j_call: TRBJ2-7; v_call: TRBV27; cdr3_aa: CATAGGLQGSYEQYF; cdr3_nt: TGTGCCACCGCGGGGGGTTTACAGGGATCCTACGAGCAGTACTTC
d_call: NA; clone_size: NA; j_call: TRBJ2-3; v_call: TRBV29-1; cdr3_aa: CSVERGSTDTQYF; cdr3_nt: TGCAGCGTTGAAAGGGGAAGCACAGATACGCAGTATTTT
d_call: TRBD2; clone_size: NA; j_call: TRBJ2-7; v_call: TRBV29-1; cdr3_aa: CSVEDPSGSSYEQYF; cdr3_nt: TGCAGCGTTGAAGACCCTAGCGGGAGCTCCTACGAGCAGTACTTC
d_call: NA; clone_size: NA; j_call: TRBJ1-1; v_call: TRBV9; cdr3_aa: CASSVASEGRNTEAFF; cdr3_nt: TGTGCCAGCAGCGTGGCCTCAGAGGGCAGGAACACTGAAGCTTTCTTT